Below are 27 T cell receptor beta chains sequenced from a single sample in a study of OX40 agonist ivuxolimab in advanced cancers. Only in-frame clones appear in the TCRdb table, and some are missing; sequencing was by immunoSEQ multiplex PCR. Of about 50,000 clones in the sample, approximately 80% are singletons; the top ten hold 1.5% to 2%. This specimen was CD4+ or CD8+ T cells sorted from blood, taken in a trial of the OX40 agonist ivuxolimab. These receptors were collected from an adult with an advanced solid tumor such as melanoma, head and neck, liver or kidney cancer.

This clone is a singleton in its sample. The chain couples TRBV11-2 to TRBJ2-2; D is ambiguous. Germline CDR1 SGHAT, CDR2 FQNNGV. V lost 1 base and J lost 1, with 4 bases in between. CDR3 size: 14 residues. CDR3 loop: CASSLARNTGELFF. The CDR3 coding sequence is TGTGCCAGCAGCTTAGCCAGGAACACCGGGGAGCTGTTTTTT.

This sequence joins TRBV5-1 and TRBJ1-1; D perhaps matches TRBD1 (5 bases). Trimming pared 3 bases from V and 0 bases from J, leaving 12 bases between. CDR1 and CDR2 from the germline V gene are SGHRS and YFSETQ. The CDR3 covers 15 residues. CDR3 region: CASSWGGRLNTEAFF. The CDR3 nucleotides read TGCGCCAGCAGCTGGGGCGGGCGACTGAACACTGAAGCTTTCTTT.

To note about this clone: Other DNA sequences from this sample encode an identical CDR3 as well. V is TRBV5-4 and J is TRBJ1-1; D may be TRBD1 (6 bases). The CDR3 consists of 15 residues. The germline V and J ends were trimmed by 5 bases and 1 base, with 15 bases remaining between them. The germline CDR1 and CDR2 sequences are SGHNT and YYREEE (reference sequence). The CDR3 protein is CASSQGGRGNTEAFF. CDR3 coding DNA: TGTGCCAGCAGTCAGGGCGGCAGGGGGAACACTGAAGCTTTCTTT.

The V and J genes are TRBV6-6 and TRBJ1-6; no reliable D call. V was pared by 8 bases and J by 7 bases, with 12 bases between. CDR3 length equals 13 residues. Germline-derived CDR1 and CDR2 are MNHNY and SVGAGI (reference sequence). This CDR3 reads CASGPTENSPLHF. In DNA, the CDR3 is TGTGCCAGCGGCCCGACGGAAAATTCACCCCTCCACTTT.

This CDR3 is CASSRGGYEQYF. The CDR3 region has the DNA TGTGCCAGCAGCCGGGGAGGCTACGAGCAGTACTTC. The V gene is TRBV25-1, the J gene TRBJ2-7; D is perhaps TRBD2 (6 bases). V lost 6 bases, J lost 3 bases, and 9 bases lay in between. The CDR3 extends over 12 amino acids. Germline CDR1 and CDR2: MGHDK and SYGVNS.

This clone has more than one count but fewer than ten. This chain links TRBV4-3 with TRBJ1-4, with D maybe TRBD1 (6 bases). The CDR3 totals 16 residues. The germline V gene has CDR1 LGHNA and CDR2 YSLEER. V was clipped by 0 bases and J by 7 bases, with 15 bases between them. CDR3 region: CASSQDIGGGGEKLFF. In nucleotides, the CDR3 is TGCGCCAGCAGCCAAGATATAGGGGGGGGAGGTGAAAAACTGTTTTTT.

J is TRBJ1-2 and V is TRBV18; D might be TRBD1 (5 bases). Trimming took off 5 bases at V and 3 bases at J, with 19 bases between the two ends. CDR3 length: 16 amino acids. Germline V gives CDR1 KGHSH, CDR2 LQKENI. The CDR3 protein is CASSGYQGSKDYGYTF. DNA of the CDR3: TGTGCCAGCTCAGGATACCAGGGCAGCAAAGACTATGGCTACACCTTC.

This sequence joins TRBV27 and TRBJ2-1, with 9 bases aligning to TRBD1. Germline values: CDR1 MNHEY, CDR2 SMNVEV (reference sequence). There are 15 residues in the CDR3. Trimming at V came to 8 bases and at J to 2 bases, leaving 7 bases not matched to a gene. The CDR3 DNA reads TGTGCCAGCCTCCCGGACAGGGGCGCCTACAATGAGCAGTTCTTC. This codes for CASLPDRGAYNEQFF.

This rearrangement joins TRBV7-9 to TRBJ1-1; 10 bases match TRBD1. The CDR3 is made up of 15 amino acids. Looked up from germline, CDR1 is SEHNR and CDR2 is FQNEAQ (reference sequence). V was pared by 4 bases and J by 9 bases, with 11 bases of the junction left unmatched. This chain's CDR3 is CASSSEDRGAPKAFF. The DNA of the CDR3 is TGTGCCAGCAGCTCCGAGGACAGGGGGGCCCCGAAAGCTTTCTTT. The whole variable domain, filled in from reference TRBV7-9 and TRBJ1-1, reads DTGVSQNPRHKITKRGQNVTFRCDPISEHNRLYWYRQTLGQGPEFLTYFQNEAQLEKSRLLSDRFSAERPKGSFSTLEIQRTEQGDSAMYLCASSSEDRGAPKAFFGQGTRLTVV.

The sample holds a few counts of this clone. This chain links TRBV7-3 with TRBJ1-1; 10 nucleotides agree with TRBD1. Per germline, CDR1 SGHTA and CDR2 FQGTGA. The CDR3 is 14 amino acids. Losses at the gene ends were 5 bases for V and 4 bases for J; bases not matched to a gene: 4. DNA for the CDR3: TGTGCCAGCAGCCCTAGACAGGGGGCCACTGAAGCTTTCTTT. Protein: CASSPRQGATEAFF.

This sequence joins TRBV27 and TRBJ1-2; D uncertain. V was pared by 5 bases and J by 0 bases, with 10 bases between. The germline gives CDR1 MNHEY, CDR2 SMNVEV (reference sequence). The CDR3 runs to 14 residues. The CDR3 loop is CASSAAGANYGYTF. The CDR3 DNA sequence: TGTGCCAGCAGTGCCGCGGGAGCTAACTATGGCTACACCTTC.

The genes are TRBV30 and TRBJ2-2; 11 bases align to TRBD1. V shed 7 bases, J shed 12 bases, and the junction held 13 bases outside the gene matches. Germline CDR1 and CDR2: GTSNPN and SVGIG (reference sequence). The CDR3 is made up of 14 amino acids. The DNA for the CDR3 is TGTGCCTCGCGCCGGACAGGGGGCGGGATGCAGCTGTTTTTT. Its translation is CASRRTGGGMQLFF.

The V and J genes are TRBV9 and TRBJ2-6, with 8 bases fitting TRBD1. The germline CDR1 and CDR2 sequences are SGDLS and YYNGEE. The ends lost 4 bases at V and 3 bases at J; junction bases unmatched: 15. The CDR3 is 19 amino acids. CDR3 in DNA: TGTGCCAGCAGCCCACGACAGGGGTTTCTAGTAAGTGGGGCCAACGTCCTGACTTTC. Translation: CASSPRQGFLVSGANVLTF.

The chain carries TRBV30 and TRBJ1-1, with unresolved D. The CDR3 has 11 amino acids. CDR1 and CDR2 from the germline V gene are GTSNPN and SVGIG (reference sequence). V lost 1 base, J lost 12 bases, and 12 bases lay in between. The CDR3 sequence: CAWSGGLWTFF. The CDR3 DNA reads TGTGCCTGGAGTGGAGGACTGTGGACTTTCTTT.

This chain uses TRBV4-2 with TRBJ1-1; D not certain. Germline CDR1 is LGHNA and CDR2 is YNFKEQ. CDR3 length equals 14 residues. The V and J ends lost 1 base and 3 bases respectively, with 9 bases between them. CDR3 region: CASSQGNMDTEAFF. The CDR3 DNA reads as TGTGCCAGCAGCCAAGGTAATATGGACACTGAAGCTTTCTTT.

The chain has TRBV7-3 and TRBJ2-2; possible D gene TRBD1, 6 bases. The CDR3 extends over 17 amino acids. V was clipped by 5 bases and J by 0 bases, with 16 bases between them. From germline, CDR1 is SGHTA and CDR2 FQGTGA. CDR3 amino acids: CASSATGIRTNTGELFF. The CDR3 bases are TGTGCCAGCAGCGCCACAGGGATCCGTACGAACACCGGGGAGCTGTTTTTT.

The CDR3 DNA follows: TGCGCCAGCAGCTTGGATCTGGGGACCTATTTTGAAGCTTTCTTT. Protein: CASSLDLGTYFEAFF. The gene calls are TRBV5-1 and TRBJ1-1; weak D call: TRBD1 (5 bases). V was clipped by 0 bases and J by 7 bases, with 16 bases between them. The germline V gene has CDR1 SGHRS and CDR2 YFSETQ. This CDR3 is built from 15 residues.

V is TRBV10-3 and J is TRBJ2-1; maybe TRBD1 (5 bases). V lost 6 bases, J lost 0 bases, and 15 bases lay in between. This CDR3 comprises 16 residues. Germline V gene data show CDR1 as ENHRY and CDR2 as SYGVKD. The CDR3 here is CAISPWGGHSYNEQFF. In nucleotides, the CDR3 is TGTGCCATCAGCCCCTGGGGCGGCCACTCCTACAATGAGCAGTTCTTC.

This chain joins TRBV18 and TRBJ2-2; TRBD1 aligns across 8 bases. The germline V gene has CDR1 KGHSH and CDR2 LQKENI. The CDR3 spans 16 residues. Trimming cost V 1 base and J 1 base; bases outside gene matches: 2. The CDR3 region is CASSPLGQGNTGELFF. In DNA, the CDR3 is TGTGCCAGCTCACCACTCGGACAGGGGAACACCGGGGAGCTGTTTTTT.

This sequence joins TRBV7-2 and TRBJ1-1, with D uncertain. The CDR3 runs to 12 residues. Looked up from germline, CDR1 is SGHTA and CDR2 is FQGNSA. The ends were cut back, 1 base at V and 10 bases at J, with 10 bases in the middle. CDR3: CASSLDQVAAFF. The CDR3, as DNA: TGTGCCAGCAGCTTAGATCAGGTTGCAGCTTTCTTT.

The chain uses TRBV4-1 and TRBJ2-7; D uncertain. The ends were cut back, 5 bases at V and 5 bases at J, with 13 bases in the middle. The germline V gene has CDR1 MGHRA and CDR2 YSYEKL. The CDR3 length is 13 residues. The CDR3 reads CASSDLRPNEQYF. The DNA for the CDR3 is TGCGCCAGCAGCGACCTGCGGCCGAACGAGCAGTACTTC.

The J gene is TRBJ1-2, the V gene TRBV7-9, with D possibly matching TRBD1 (6 bases). The CDR3 consists of 13 residues. V dropped 5 bases and J dropped 5 bases, with 12 bases sitting between them. From germline, CDR1 is SEHNR and CDR2 FQNEAQ (reference sequence). CDR3 DNA sequence: TGTGCCAGCAGCACCGAACAGGGATATGGCTACACCTTC. Protein: CASSTEQGYGYTF. Complete variable domain (other parts from reference TRBV7-9 and TRBJ1-2): DTGVSQNPRHKITKRGQNVTFRCDPISEHNRLYWYRQTLGQGPEFLTYFQNEAQLEKSRLLSDRFSAERPKGSFSTLEIQRTEQGDSAMYLCASSTEQGYGYTFGSGTRLTVV.

The rearrangement links TRBV15 to TRBJ2-1, with 9 bases fitting TRBD1. Per germline, CDR1 LNHNV and CDR2 YYDKDF (reference sequence). With V trimmed by 3 bases and J by 6 bases, 9 bases remained unmatched. The CDR3 has 16 amino acids. The CDR3 DNA is TGTGCCACCAGCAGGGGACAGGGACAAGTAAGCAATGAGCAGTTCTTC. The encoded protein is CATSRGQGQVSNEQFF. Variable domain in full (rest from reference TRBV15 and TRBJ2-1): DAMVIQNPRYQVTQFGKPVTLSCSQTLNHNVMYWYQQKSSQAPKLLFHYYDKDFNNEADTPDNFQSRRPNTSFCFLDIRSPGLGDTAMYLCATSRGQGQVSNEQFFGPGTRLTVL.

The chain is built from TRBV5-4 and TRBJ2-5; D could derive from TRBD1 or TRBD2 (5 bases each). V was pared by 4 bases and J by 5 bases, with 18 bases between. The CDR3 consists of 15 residues. CDR1 SGHNT and CDR2 YYREEE come from the germline V gene (reference sequence). CDR3 DNA: TGTGCCAGCAGCCCCTTAACGGGACGCGGGGAGACCCAGTACTTC. Encoded protein: CASSPLTGRGETQYF.

The chain joins TRBV30 to TRBJ2-2, with D perhaps TRBD1 (6 bases). V dropped 1 base and J dropped 8 bases, with 8 bases sitting between them. The germline V gene encodes CDR1 GTSNPN and CDR2 SVGIG (reference sequence). This CDR3 contains 12 residues. The CDR3 DNA reads as TGTGCCTGGAGTGCGCAGGGGGGGGAGCTGTTTTTT. Translation gives CAWSAQGGELFF.

The rearrangement uses TRBV28 and TRBJ2-6; 7 bases map to TRBD2. V lost 5 bases, J lost 4 bases, and 8 bases stayed unmatched. Germline CDR1 reads MDHEN; CDR2 reads SYDVKM. This CDR3 is 16 amino acids long. CDR3 coding DNA: TGTGCCAGCAGTCCCGCCTCGGGGGGAGGGGCCAACGTCCTGACTTTC. It specifies CASSPASGGGANVLTF.

This chain connects TRBV2 to TRBJ2-3; 7 bases are a match to TRBD1. Germline loops: CDR1 SNHLY, CDR2 FYNNEI. This CDR3 contains 16 residues. V shed 7 bases and J 0 bases; nucleotides not matched to a gene: 10. CDR3 nucleotides: TGTGCCAGCATTCGACAGGGTGGGGGTAGCACAGATACGCAGTATTTT. Protein sequence: CASIRQGGGSTDTQYF.